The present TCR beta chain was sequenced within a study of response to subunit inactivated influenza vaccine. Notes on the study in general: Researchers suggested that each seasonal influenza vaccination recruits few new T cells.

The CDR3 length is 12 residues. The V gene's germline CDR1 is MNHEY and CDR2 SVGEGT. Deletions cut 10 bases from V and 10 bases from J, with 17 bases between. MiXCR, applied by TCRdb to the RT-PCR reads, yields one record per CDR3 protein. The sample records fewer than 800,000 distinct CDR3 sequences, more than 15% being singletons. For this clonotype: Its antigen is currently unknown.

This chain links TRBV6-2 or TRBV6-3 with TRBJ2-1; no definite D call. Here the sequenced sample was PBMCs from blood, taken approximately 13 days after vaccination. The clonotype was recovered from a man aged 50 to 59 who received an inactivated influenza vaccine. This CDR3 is CATSGVELEQFF. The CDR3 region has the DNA TGTGCCACCTCGGGCGTTGAACTCGAGCAGTTCTTC.